The clone carrying this TCR beta chain was found a few times. Antigen specificity is unknown. The data derive from a study of blood T cells in healthy people across ages. Points from the study as a whole: In older individuals, TCR beta diversity per million T cells was lower, falling roughly linearly with age.

CDR3 size: 13 residues. V was cut by 0 bases and J by 4 bases, with 7 bases left in between. Per germline, CDR1 SGDLS and CDR2 YYNGEE. Then a second PCR, running roughly 6 to 12 cycles, was carried out with a sample-barcoded 5' primer and a J-beta primer mix. TCRdb independently ran MiXCR on the 5' RACE reads; one entry per CDR3 protein. The table shows 760,000 or so distinct CDR3 sequences, with roughly 25% occurring only once. These data are also associated with another study on T cells of mothers and their children.

The sample taken for sequencing was blood. The receptor was isolated from a boy aged 5-17 years in good health. The chain joins TRBV9 to TRBJ2-5; possibly TRBD2 for D (6 bases). The CDR3: CASSVGTTETQYF. The CDR3 nucleotides are TGTGCCAGCAGCGTAGGGACTACAGAGACCCAGTACTTC.